This TCR beta chain was sequenced for a study of cytomegalovirus exposure and HLA in healthy donors. The CDR3 extends over 15 amino acids. CDR1 and CDR2 from the germline V gene are MDHEN and SYDVKM. Trimming stripped 5 bases from V and 0 bases from J, with 12 bases between. The primer mix had 60 Vbeta and 13 Jbeta primers. TCRdb's copy holds only in-frame clones and misses some; the assay was immunoSEQ multiplex PCR. The repertoire holds under 200,000 clones, approximately 86% seen once, with just under 2% in the top ten. Specimen: PBMCs. The J gene is TRBJ2-3, the V gene TRBV28; the D is unclear. The origin of this receptor is a woman between 18 and 29 years old in good health and CMV-seronegative. CDR3 in DNA: TGTGCCAGCAGTGCCGGAGCTGCTAGCACAGATACGCAGTATTTT. It is translated as CASSAGAASTDTQYF.